This section outlines one TCR beta chain sequence together with its context. The data stem from a study of blood T cells in healthy people across ages. Germline CDR1 reads SQVTM; CDR2 reads ANQGSEA. The CDR3 totals 14 residues. V lost 4 bases to trimming and J lost 2 bases; unmatched junction nucleotides: 6. Together with a sample-barcoded 5' primer, a J-beta primer mix was included in a second PCR lasting roughly 6 to 12 cycles. TCRdb recomputed calls from the 5' RACE reads with MiXCR, one row per CDR3 protein. Counted here are more than 800,000 distinct CDR3 sequences, around 45% occurring once; the ten biggest clones make up under 20%. Donation came from healthy Caucasian individuals in Russia who were aged about 6 to 100.

The V call is TRBV29-1, the J call TRBJ2-3; 7 bases are shared with TRBD1. The material sequenced was blood. The sequence derives from a woman aged 55-75 years in good health. The CDR3 DNA is TGCAGCGTTGGCGGCAGGGGGATCACAGATACGCAGTATTTT. Translation: CSVGGRGITDTQYF.